The sequence of this TCR beta chain was determined in a study of identical twins. Points from the study as a whole: Insertions ran lower in abundant cord blood beta clonotypes, though not in memory repertoires.

This clonotype was seen repeatedly, ten times or more. Its antigen is undetermined. Germline V gene data show CDR1 as DFQATT and CDR2 as SNEGSKA (reference sequence). V lost 3 bases and J 7 bases, leaving 9 bases between the germline ends. The CDR3 extends over 11 amino acids. TCRdb independently ran MiXCR on the 5' RACE reads; one entry per CDR3 protein. The sample shows about 220,000 distinct CDR3 sequences, less than 8% of them seen only once. The same sample was also used in a study of yellow fever vaccine responses in identical twins.

This chain connects TRBV20-1 to TRBJ1-1; D uncertain. The sequence was collected from a woman in her late teens or twenties in good health. Material for sequencing was memory (CD45RO+) T cells sorted from blood. CDR3 coding DNA: TGCAGTGCTAGTGTTGAGTATGAAGCTTTCTTT. Residues: CSASVEYEAFF.